A few counts support the clone carrying this TCR beta chain. The germline V gene has CDR1 MNHNY and CDR2 SVGAGI (reference sequence). This CDR3 contains 11 residues. Between the trimmed V and J ends, which lost 11 bases and 5 bases, there was a span of 12 bases. The source of the sample is a study of T cells in Graves' hyperthyroidism and ophthalmopathy. From RNA transcripts, TCR beta CDR3 regions were amplified. Carried out on the TCR CDR3, a first-round RT-PCR used the HTBI primer set. TCRdb re-derived calls from the multiplex PCR reads in MiXCR, one entry per CDR3 protein. The sample contains roughly 710,000 distinct CDR3 sequences, roughly a third of which appear only once.

The material sequenced was blood. This clonotype was sampled from a middle-aged woman with Graves' hyperthyroidism. V gene TRBV6-6 combines with J gene TRBJ1-2, with D perhaps matching TRBD1 (5 bases). DNA for the CDR3: TGTGCCTCTCGGGGCCGTTATGGCTACACCTTC. This encodes CASRGRYGYTF.